The clone carrying this TCR beta chain has at least ten counts. The conserved phenylalanine or tryptophan normally closing the CDR3 is absent here, so this likely arose from a read error. It is unclear where the CDR3 begins or ends on the DNA, so no DNA is shown, and the CDR3 is as TCRdb lists it. TCRdb itself ran the PCR reads through MiXCR, one entry per CDR3 protein. The sample shows 10,000 to 15,000 distinct CDR3 sequences, roughly half of them seen only once. These data come from a study of tumor-infiltrating lymphocytes in oesophageal squamous cell carcinoma. The CDR3 spans 18 amino acids, including both terminal residues. CDR1 and CDR2 (germline): SEHNR, FQNEAQ (reference sequence).

The chain combines TRBV7-9 with TRBJ1-1; the DNA was not used to check the table's D call, TRBD1. The TCR was taken from a male donor with esophageal squamous cell carcinoma. The source material was esophageal tumor tissue. The CDR3 here is CASSLIWARDVRPSTSGQ.